The next 15 T cell receptor beta chains were all read from a single sample in a study of blood T cell repertoires in COVID-19. This table comes from immunoSEQ multiplex PCR, and its TCRdb copy is limited to in-frame clones, with some not included. The sample lists some 50,000 clones, 90% occurring once. Specimen: peripheral blood. The receptor set was obtained from a man in his forties with acute or convalescent COVID-19.

The chain uses TRBV29-1 and TRBJ1-2; 9 bases agree with TRBD1. Per the germline V gene, CDR1 is SQVTM and CDR2 is ANQGSEA. The CDR3 contains 13 residues. V lost 5 bases and J lost 2; bases outside the gene matches: 3. The CDR3 DNA is TGCAGCGTTAGACAGGGGGAAAACTATGGCTACACCTTC. Its protein is CSVRQGENYGYTF.

The chain recombines TRBV3-1 (or the pseudogene TRBV3-2) with TRBJ2-2, with 7 bases matching TRBD1. Germline assignment: CDR1 LGHDT and CDR2 YNNKEL (reference sequence). CDR3 length equals 15 residues. The V segment lost 0 bases and the J segment 3 bases; nucleotides outside the gene matches: 1. The CDR3 nucleotides read TGTGCCAGCAGCCAAGAGACAGGGCACACCGGGGAGCTGTTTTTT. Its protein is CASSQETGHTGELFF.

This rearrangement joins TRBV5-5 to TRBJ2-7; 11 positions agree with TRBD2. Germline loops: CDR1 SGHKS, CDR2 YYEKEE (reference sequence). V was pared by 6 bases and J by 9 bases, with 8 bases of the junction left unmatched. This CDR3 contains 13 residues. The CDR3 DNA reads as TGTGCCAGCAAACTAGCGGGAGAAGGAGGGCAGTACTTC. Encoded protein: CASKLAGEGGQYF. Drawing the rest from reference TRBV5-5 and TRBJ2-7, the complete variable domain is DAGVTQSPTHLIKTRGQQVTLRCSPISGHKSVSWYQQVLGQGPQFIFQYYEKEERGRGNFPDRFSARQFPNYSSELNVNALLLGDSALYLCASKLAGEGGQYFGPGTRLTVT.

The chain uses TRBV7-2 and TRBJ2-7; D perhaps matches TRBD2 (5 bases). V dropped 0 bases and J dropped 3 bases, with 12 bases sitting between them. CDR1 and CDR2 from the germline V gene are SGHTA and FQGNSA. This CDR3 comprises 15 residues. This CDR3 is CASSLAHGNNYEQYF. The CDR3 bases are TGTGCCAGCAGCTTAGCGCACGGGAATAACTACGAGCAGTACTTC. Full variable domain (outside the CDR3, taken from reference TRBV7-2 and TRBJ2-7): GAGVSQSPSNKVTEKGKDVELRCDPISGHTALYWYRQSLGQGLEFLIYFQGNSAPDKSGLPSDRFSAERTGGSVSTLTIQRTQQEDSAVYLCASSLAHGNNYEQYFGPGTRLTVT.

The V gene is TRBV28, the J gene TRBJ1-3; 9 bases agree with TRBD1. The CDR3 runs to 15 residues. V lost 6 bases to trimming and J lost 3 bases; unmatched junction nucleotides: 6. Per germline, CDR1 MDHEN and CDR2 SYDVKM. Written as DNA, the CDR3 is TGTGCCAGCAGGCGATCGGACAGGGGTGGAAACACCATATATTTT. Translating it yields CASRRSDRGGNTIYF.

The gene calls are TRBV28 and TRBJ2-1; 8 bases fit TRBD1. There are 17 residues in the CDR3. The V gene's germline CDR1 is MDHEN and CDR2 SYDVKM. The trim removed 5 bases at V and 0 bases at J, leaving 9 bases unmatched. CDR3 sequence reads: CASSLGLTGGSYNEQFF. As DNA, the CDR3 is TGTGCCAGCAGTCTAGGTCTCACAGGGGGCTCCTACAATGAGCAGTTCTTC.

The chain carries TRBV6-1 and TRBJ2-7, with D possibly being TRBD2 (7 bases). V gave up 2 bases and J gave up 3 bases, with 14 bases separating them. The CDR3 has 15 residues. Germline CDR1 MNHNS, CDR2 SASEGT. The CDR3 sequence is CASSERQGRVYEQYF. The CDR3 DNA sequence: TGTGCCAGCAGTGAAAGGCAGGGGAGGGTCTACGAGCAGTACTTC.

This clone was seen more than once but under ten times. V is TRBV9 and J is TRBJ2-1, with 10 positions matching TRBD2. Unmatched junction bases numbered 4, after V lost 4 bases and J lost 3 bases. In germline, CDR1 is SGDLS, CDR2 YYNGEE. The CDR3 loop spans 15 amino acids. The CDR3 DNA follows: TGTGCCAGCAGCCCCTCTAGCGGGGGCTACAATGAGCAGTTCTTC. Protein sequence: CASSPSSGGYNEQFF.

The chain couples TRBV12-3 or TRBV12-4 to TRBJ1-2; D is unresolved. Trimming took off 4 bases at V and 5 bases at J, with 11 bases between the two ends. The CDR3 contains 13 residues. The CDR3 region is CASSYGRRYGYTF. The DNA for the CDR3 is TGTGCCAGCAGTTATGGGAGGCGATATGGCTACACCTTC.

The rearrangement uses TRBV27 and TRBJ2-7; possibly TRBD2 for D (6 bases). V lost 3 bases and J 2 bases, leaving 11 bases between the germline ends. Germline V gene sequence: CDR1 MNHEY, CDR2 SMNVEV (reference sequence). The CDR3 is 14 residues long. DNA of the CDR3: TGTGCCAGCAGTTTCCGGGGGAGAGCCTACGAGCAGTACTTC. Amino acid sequence: CASSFRGRAYEQYF.

The chain employs TRBV12-3 or TRBV12-4 and TRBJ2-3, with unresolved D. The CDR3 loop spans 12 amino acids. The V end lost 2 bases, the J end lost 3 bases, and 3 bases lay between the germline ends. In nucleotides, the CDR3 is TGTGCCAGCAGTTTACTGACAGATACGCAGTATTTT. It yields the protein CASSLLTDTQYF.

The V call is TRBV7-2, the J call TRBJ1-2; 8 bases are shared with TRBD1. The CDR3 covers 16 residues. The trim removed 1 base at V and 1 base at J, leaving 5 bases unmatched. Germline CDR1 and CDR2: SGHTA and FQGNSA. The CDR3 region is CASSLDRGGSNYGYTF. The DNA of the CDR3 is TGTGCCAGCAGCTTAGACAGGGGGGGAAGTAACTATGGCTACACCTTC.

The J gene is TRBJ2-5, the V gene TRBV25-1; 7 positions match TRBD1. The CDR3 totals 15 residues. The germline CDR1 and CDR2 sequences are MGHDK and SYGVNS. V was clipped by 6 bases and J by 0 bases; unmatched bases: 7. DNA of the CDR3: TGTGCCAGCAGGGACGACAGGGTGTACCAAGAGACCCAGTACTTC. This encodes CASRDDRVYQETQYF.

V usage is TRBV11-3 and J usage is TRBJ2-1; 11 bases line up with TRBD2. The CDR3 covers 15 residues. V gave up 5 bases and J gave up 6 bases; unmatched junction bases: 6. Germline-derived CDR1 and CDR2 are SGHNT and YENEEA. DNA of the CDR3: TGTGCCAGCAGCGCTACTGGGACTAGCGGCAATGAGCAGTTCTTC. It translates to CASSATGTSGNEQFF. The full variable domain, in which reference TRBV11-3 and TRBJ2-1 provide the parts outside the CDR3, is EAGVVQSPRYKIIEKKQPVAFWCNPISGHNTLYWYLQNLGQGPELLIRYENEEAVDDSQLPKDRFSAERLKGVDSTLKIQPAELGDSAVYLCASSATGTSGNEQFFGPGTRLTVL.

The chain recombines TRBV2 with TRBJ2-1; no firm D call. The germline V gene has CDR1 SNHLY and CDR2 FYNNEI. The CDR3 sequence is 14 residues long. Between the trimmed V and J ends, which lost 1 base and 5 bases, there was a span of 9 bases. For the CDR3, the DNA is TGTGCCAGCAGTGAAGGGCAGATCAACAATGAGCAGTTCTTC. Amino acids: CASSEGQINNEQFF. The full variable domain, completed using reference TRBV2 and TRBJ2-1, is EPEVTQTPSHQVTQMGQEVILRCVPISNHLYFYWYRQILGQKVEFLVSFYNNEISEKSEIFDDQFSVERPDGSNFTLKIRSTKLEDSAMYFCASSEGQINNEQFFGPGTRLTVL.